Detailed here is one T cell receptor (beta chain). This sample stems from a study of cytomegalovirus exposure and HLA in healthy donors. V lost 7 bases, J lost 7 bases, and 9 bases stayed unmatched. The germline V gene encodes CDR1 SQVTM and CDR2 ANQGSEA. The CDR3 loop spans 14 amino acids. PCR primers comprised 60 Vbeta and 13 Jbeta primers. Profiling relied on immunoSEQ multiplex PCR, and the TCRdb table lists in-frame clones only, not all of them. This listing includes around 58,000 clones. Sequencing used PBMCs. The receptor was derived from a man aged 45 to 65 in good health and CMV-seropositive. V and J are TRBV29-1 and TRBJ2-1, with 11 positions matching TRBD1. This chain's CDR3 is CSAQRDRGVNEQFF. Written as DNA, the CDR3 is TGCAGCGCCCAGAGGGACAGGGGGGTAAATGAGCAGTTCTTC.